The 18 T cell receptor beta chains given below trace back to one sample, sequenced in a study of cytomegalovirus exposure and HLA in healthy donors. The PCR ran on 60 Vbeta and 13 Jbeta primers. TCRdb's copy holds only in-frame clones and misses some; the assay was immunoSEQ multiplex PCR. Among about 68,000 clones listed, about 81% were seen once. Sequencing used PBMCs. These receptors came from a human donor in good health.

J is TRBJ1-6 and V is TRBV6-1, with 12 bases that match TRBD1. The junction had 15 bases not matched to a gene; V was cut back by 3 bases and J by 9 bases. Per germline, CDR1 MNHNS and CDR2 SASEGT. The CDR3 covers 19 residues. CDR3 residues: CASSDSSGQGASSRSPLHF. The CDR3 DNA reads TGTGCCAGCAGTGATTCCTCGGGACAGGGGGCTTCCTCTCGTTCACCCCTCCACTTT.

The V gene is TRBV7-3, the J gene TRBJ2-3; TRBD2 aligns across 7 bases. The CDR3 is 13 amino acids. Germline assignment: CDR1 SGHTA and CDR2 FQGTGA. V dropped 2 bases and J dropped 10; count of bases not matched to a gene: 6. The CDR3 loop reads CASSLGAGESQYF. In DNA form, the CDR3 reads TGTGCCAGCAGCTTAGGGGCGGGGGAATCGCAGTATTTT.

This chain connects TRBV5-1 to TRBJ1-3; 8 bases agree with TRBD1. The germline CDR1 and CDR2 sequences are SGHRS and YFSETQ. CDR3 size: 16 residues. V trimming: 4 bases; J trimming: 7 bases; junction bases outside the gene matches: 13. The CDR3 is CASSMGQELRWNTIYF. DNA for the CDR3: TGCGCCAGCAGCATGGGACAGGAGTTGAGATGGAACACCATATATTTT.

The chain has TRBV5-4 and TRBJ2-3; D ambiguous. This CDR3 has 13 amino acids. Trimming took 4 bases from V and 3 from J, leaving 9 bases between them. Germline CDR1 and CDR2: SGHNT and YYREEE (reference sequence). The CDR3: CASSSDWTDTQYF. The CDR3, as DNA: TGTGCCAGCAGCAGCGATTGGACAGATACGCAGTATTTT.

This chain links TRBV29-1 with TRBJ1-2; D not certain. V lost 4 bases and J 8 bases, leaving 17 bases between the germline ends. Germline V CDR1 and CDR2: SQVTM, ANQGSEA. This CDR3 is built from 13 residues. The CDR3 DNA sequence: TGCAGCGTTGCGGTGTCGGGATCCAAGGGCTACACCTTC. It translates to CSVAVSGSKGYTF.

CDR3 nucleotide sequence: TGTGCCAGCGAACCGAGGATAAGCTATAATTCACCCCTCCACTTT. Amino acid sequence: CASEPRISYNSPLHF. The chain couples TRBV2 to TRBJ1-6; no firm D call. There are 15 residues in the CDR3. Trimming removed 8 bases from V and 3 bases from J, with 14 bases in between. The germline gives CDR1 SNHLY, CDR2 FYNNEI.

V and J are TRBV7-2 and TRBJ2-5, with 10 positions matching TRBD2. The CDR3 length is 15 residues. The junction had 11 bases not matched to a gene; V was cut back by 8 bases and J by 5 bases. CDR1 is SGHTA, CDR2 FQGNSA, per germline. Written as DNA, the CDR3 is TGTGCCAGCTTAGGGGCTAGCGGGGGTTGGGAGACCCAGTACTTC. Amino acid sequence: CASLGASGGWETQYF.

V usage is TRBV28 and J usage is TRBJ2-3; TRBD2 is a possible D gene (6 bases). The CDR3 consists of 13 residues. Germline CDR1 is MDHEN and CDR2 is SYDVKM. The V gene lost 6 bases and the J gene lost 3 bases, with 10 bases spanning the gap. CDR3 in amino acids: CASRRDSTDTQYF. CDR3 nucleotides: TGTGCCAGCAGGCGGGATTCAACAGATACGCAGTATTTT.

V and J are TRBV9 and TRBJ1-2, with 8 bases matching TRBD1. This CDR3 region has 13 residues. The ends lost 0 bases at V and 7 bases at J; junction bases unmatched: 2. Germline CDR1 reads SGDLS; CDR2 reads YYNGEE. The CDR3 reads CASSVGTGTGYTF. Written as DNA, the CDR3 is TGTGCCAGCAGCGTAGGGACAGGGACTGGCTACACCTTC.

In its sample, this clone was seen once. This chain uses TRBV6-1 with TRBJ2-2, with a weak D call TRBD1 (6 bases). The CDR3 has 18 amino acids. The ends were cut back, 3 bases at V and 1 base at J, with 18 bases in the middle. Per the germline V gene, CDR1 is MNHNS and CDR2 is SASEGT. The CDR3, as DNA: TGTGCCAGCAGTGAGGGTTGGGGGCTTCTACTGAACACCGGGGAGCTGTTTTTT. Its translation: CASSEGWGLLLNTGELFF.

The chain uses TRBV6-5 and TRBJ1-4, with D possibly TRBD1 on 6 matching bases. CDR3 length: 15 amino acids. V was clipped by 7 bases and J by 1 base, with 13 bases between them. Germline assignment: CDR1 MNHEY and CDR2 SVGAGI. CDR3 in amino acids: CASKPRRGTNEKLFF. CDR3 nucleotide sequence: TGTGCCAGCAAGCCCCGCAGGGGAACTAATGAAAAACTGTTTTTT.

The chain uses TRBV7-3 and TRBJ2-2; weak D call: TRBD2 (6 bases). The CDR3 totals 15 residues. Trimming removed 5 bases from V and 2 bases from J, with 12 bases in between. CDR1 is SGHTA, CDR2 FQGTGA, per germline. CDR3 sequence reads: CASSLGGGNTGELFF. The CDR3 bases are TGTGCCAGCAGCCTGGGGGGTGGAAACACCGGGGAGCTGTTTTTT.

The chain links TRBV5-1 to TRBJ1-1, with D maybe TRBD1 (6 bases). V was trimmed by 0 bases and J by 3 bases, leaving 9 bases between them. Germline V gives CDR1 SGHRS, CDR2 YFSETQ. This CDR3 is built from 14 residues. This CDR3 is CASSLVSGDTEAFF. For the CDR3, the DNA is TGCGCCAGCAGCTTGGTATCAGGGGACACTGAAGCTTTCTTT.

The CDR3 DNA sequence: TGCGCCAGCAGCCAAGATTTCCTAGCGGGGGACGGGGAGCTGTTTTTT. Translating gives CASSQDFLAGDGELFF. The gene calls are TRBV4-3 and TRBJ2-2; 10 positions match TRBD2. The V gene's germline CDR1 is LGHNA and CDR2 YSLEER. V shed 0 bases and J 7 bases; nucleotides not matched to a gene: 5. This CDR3 comprises 16 residues.

The sample holds a few counts of this clone. CDR3 residues: CASSINYGYTF. CDR3 bases: TGTGCCAGCAGCATTAACTATGGCTACACCTTC. The chain recombines TRBV6-5 with TRBJ1-2; D gene uncertain. Trimming left V 6 bases short and J 1 base short, with 3 bases between. Germline CDR1 and CDR2: MNHEY and SVGAGI. The CDR3 consists of 11 residues.

This chain links TRBV7-6 with TRBJ1-4, with TRBD1 as a possible D gene (5 bases). The CDR3 is 17 amino acids. Germline V lookup: CDR1 SGHVS, CDR2 FNYEAQ. V shed 0 bases and J shed 8 bases, with 19 bases lying between them. The CDR3 is CASSLAVPRGAGEKLFF. For the CDR3, the DNA is TGTGCCAGCAGCTTAGCGGTTCCAAGGGGCGCTGGCGAAAAACTGTTTTTT.

This clone has more than one count but fewer than ten. The chain uses TRBV7-3 and TRBJ1-1; no reliable D call. The CDR3 covers 13 residues. CDR1 is SGHTA and CDR2 is FQGTGA in the germline V gene. The V and J ends lost 4 bases and 5 bases respectively, with 11 bases between them. The CDR3 DNA reads as TGTGCCAGCAGCTCCTTCGCAGTGACTGAAGCTTTCTTT. The encoded protein is CASSSFAVTEAFF.

The rearrangement joins TRBV7-2 to TRBJ2-7; D is ambiguous. Germline lookup yields CDR1 SGHTA and CDR2 FQGNSA. This CDR3 is built from 12 residues. V was clipped by 5 bases and J by 0 bases, with 5 bases between them. In nucleotides, the CDR3 is TGTGCCAGCAGCCCATCCTCCTACGAGCAGTACTTC. This encodes CASSPSSYEQYF.